The rows below give T cell receptor beta chains drawn from one sample of a study of blood T cell repertoires in COVID-19. Some clones are missing from TCRdb's copy, which holds only in-frame ones; the method was immunoSEQ multiplex PCR. The sample shows 110,000 or so clones, more than 65% of them seen only once. Sequencing was performed on peripheral blood. These receptors were taken from a man between 45 and 60 years old with acute or convalescent COVID-19. CDR3s include the opening cysteine and the closing phenylalanine or tryptophan. A D gene is named only where the DNA matches it firmly. Some rows have no size entry. The others give once, few or many, or a class for an expanded clone.

D gene,V gene,clone size,J gene,CDR3 protein,CDR3 DNA
TRBD2,TRBV6-5,-,TRBJ2-1,CASTRLAGGNNEQFF,TGTGCCAGCACCAGACTAGCGGGGGGCAACAATGAGCAGTTCTTC
-,TRBV4-1,-,TRBJ2-2,CASSLSPGLNTGELFF,TGCGCCAGCAGCCTTTCGCCGGGACTTAACACCGGGGAGCTGTTTTTT
TRBD1,TRBV24-1,few,TRBJ2-1,CATSDPGQGYNEQFF,TGTGCCACCAGTGATCCGGGACAGGGTTACAATGAGCAGTTCTTC
TRBD1,TRBV10-3,-,TRBJ1-1,CAISESGFSRTGGPEAFF,TGTGCCATCAGTGAGTCGGGTTTCAGTCGGACAGGGGGACCTGAAGCTTTCTTT
TRBD1,TRBV4-2,-,TRBJ1-5,CASSHTTGGGNQPQHF,TGTGCCAGCAGCCACACCACAGGGGGAGGTAATCAGCCCCAGCATTTT
-,TRBV28,-,TRBJ2-7,CASTTPRGNEQYF,TGTGCCAGCACCACTCCGCGGGGTAACGAGCAGTACTTC
-,TRBV20-1,-,TRBJ2-5,CSGSVSGTQYF,TGCAGCGGGTCCGTTTCGGGGACCCAGTACTTC
-,TRBV5-1,-,TRBJ1-1,CASSLRASMNTEAFF,TGCGCCAGCAGCCTCAGGGCTTCTATGAACACTGAAGCTTTCTTT
-,TRBV4-1,-,TRBJ2-1,CASSRDFQGWDNEQFF,TGCGCCAGCAGCCGCGATTTCCAGGGGTGGGACAATGAGCAGTTCTTC
TRBD1,TRBV12-3/TRBV12-4,-,TRBJ2-1,CASSYGTANEQFF,TGTGCCAGCAGTTATGGGACAGCAAATGAGCAGTTCTTC
TRBD1,TRBV4-1,-,TRBJ2-3,CASSHPGTEIITDTQYF,TGCGCCAGCAGCCACCCTGGGACAGAAATTATAACAGATACGCAGTATTTT
TRBD2,TRBV3-1/TRBV3-2,few,TRBJ2-2,CASSQGEGYNGELFF,TGTGCCAGCAGCCAAGGGGAGGGGTATAACGGGGAGCTGTTTTTT
-,TRBV6-1,-,TRBJ1-3,CASSDLGLGDTIYF,TGTGCCAGCAGTGACCTTGGATTGGGAGACACCATATATTTT
-,TRBV5-5,-,TRBJ1-2,CASSLVQGVGYTF,TGTGCCAGCAGCTTGGTTCAAGGGGTAGGCTACACCTTC
TRBD1,TRBV3-1/TRBV3-2,-,TRBJ1-1,CASSQGQGMGTEAFF,TGTGCCAGCAGCCAGGGACAGGGTATGGGCACTGAAGCTTTCTTT
-,TRBV11-1,few,TRBJ1-6,CASRHRAYNSPLHF,TGTGCCAGCAGACACAGGGCCTATAATTCACCCCTCCACTTT
TRBD1,TRBV2,-,TRBJ2-2,CASSAQHLIQGRSGELFF,TGTGCCAGCAGTGCCCAACACCTAATACAGGGGAGATCCGGGGAGCTGTTTTTT
-,TRBV19,-,TRBJ1-3,CASSIAPSVLSGNTIYF,TGTGCCAGTAGTATTGCCCCCAGTGTTCTCTCTGGAAACACCATATATTTT
-,TRBV7-8,-,TRBJ2-2,CASSPTLRRQTGELFF,TGTGCCAGCAGCCCAACCCTCCGACGACAGACCGGGGAGCTGTTTTTT
TRBD1,TRBV9,-,TRBJ1-6,CASSLRQGGSPLHF,TGTGCCAGCAGCCTGCGACAGGGCGGTTCACCCCTCCACTTT
-,TRBV9,-,TRBJ1-3,CASSVEARRLSGNTIYF,TGTGCCAGCAGCGTAGAGGCCAGGAGGCTCTCTGGAAACACCATATATTTT
-,TRBV2,-,TRBJ2-6,CASSQSANVLTF,TGTGCCAGCAGTCAGTCGGCCAACGTCCTGACTTTC
TRBD2,TRBV24-1,-,TRBJ2-1,CAVARWTSGSNEQFF,TGTGCCGTCGCCCGGTGGACTAGTGGTAGCAATGAGCAGTTCTTC
TRBD1,TRBV28,-,TRBJ2-7,CASSIRTGGLVDEQYF,TGTGCCAGCAGTATCCGGACAGGGGGATTGGTAGACGAGCAGTACTTC
TRBD1,TRBV15,-,TRBJ1-6,CATSRTGDGSSPLHF,TGTGCCACCAGCAGGACAGGGGATGGCAGTTCACCCCTCCACTTT
-,TRBV5-8,-,TRBJ1-1,CASSLLLPSGNTEAFF,TGTGCCAGCAGCTTACTCCTACCGTCGGGGAACACTGAAGCTTTCTTT
-,TRBV4-1,-,TRBJ1-4,CASSQDWPGTNEKLFF,TGCGCCAGCAGCCAAGATTGGCCAGGGACTAATGAAAAACTGTTTTTT
TRBD1,TRBV5-4,-,TRBJ1-1,CASSWTGDTEAFF,TGTGCCAGCAGCTGGACAGGCGACACTGAAGCTTTCTTT